This paragraph reports one T cell receptor (beta chain). Its specificity is not known. This CDR3 spans 15 amino acids. In germline, CDR1 is MNHGY, CDR2 SAAAGT. With 5 bases clipped from V and 11 bases from J, the junction kept 13 bases outside the gene matches. The sample originates from a study of T cells in localized non-small cell lung cancer. Notes on the study in general: Sequencing, confined to only one tumor region, leaves heterogeneity possible. Measurement of T cell clonality placed uninvolved adjacent lung highest, above the level in tumor. Paired adjacent lung recovered a median approximately 57 of the top 100 tumor clones.

The table came from immunoSEQ multiplex PCR; TCRdb's copy has only in-frame clones and leaves some out. The data contain 1,100 or so clones, roughly a quarter of them seen just once; the ten biggest clones take up 25% to 40%. Sequenced here: normal lung tissue next to the tumor, sampled before any cancer treatment. This clonotype originated in a man aged 35-75 years with stage I lung adenocarcinoma. The genes are TRBV6-8 and TRBJ2-3; 10 bases fit TRBD2. The CDR3 is CASSLSKTSGFLQYF. CDR3 sequence (DNA): TGTGCCAGCAGTCTCTCGAAGACTAGCGGGTTTTTGCAGTATTTT.